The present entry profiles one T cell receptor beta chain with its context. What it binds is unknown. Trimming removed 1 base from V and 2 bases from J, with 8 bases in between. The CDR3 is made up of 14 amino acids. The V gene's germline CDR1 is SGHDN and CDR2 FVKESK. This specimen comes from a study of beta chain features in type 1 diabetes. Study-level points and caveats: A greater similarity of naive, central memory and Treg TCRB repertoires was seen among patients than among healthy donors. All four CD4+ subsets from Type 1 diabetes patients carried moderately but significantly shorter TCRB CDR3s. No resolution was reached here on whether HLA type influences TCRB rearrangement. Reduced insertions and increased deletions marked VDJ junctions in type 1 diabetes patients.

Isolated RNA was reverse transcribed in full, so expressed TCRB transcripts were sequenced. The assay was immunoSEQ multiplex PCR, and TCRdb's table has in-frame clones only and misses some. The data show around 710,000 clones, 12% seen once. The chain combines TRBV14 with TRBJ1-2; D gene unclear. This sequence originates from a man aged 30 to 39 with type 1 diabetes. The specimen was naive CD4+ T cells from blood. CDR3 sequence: CASSQVTANYGYTF. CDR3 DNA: TGTGCCAGCAGCCAAGTGACGGCAAACTATGGCTACACCTTC. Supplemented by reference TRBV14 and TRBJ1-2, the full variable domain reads EAGVTQFPSHSVIEKGQTVTLRCDPISGHDNLYWYRRVMGKEIKFLLHFVKESKQDESGMPNNRFLAERTGGTYSTLKVQPAELEDSGVYFCASSQVTANYGYTFGSGTRLTVV.